This T cell receptor beta chain was profiled in a study of response to subunit inactivated influenza vaccine. TCRdb itself ran the RT-PCR reads through MiXCR, one entry per CDR3 protein. The sample includes roughly 620,000 distinct CDR3 sequences, about 11% seen only once; the top ten take 8% to 13%. V gave up 4 bases and J gave up 7 bases, with 10 bases separating them. The germline gives CDR1 SGHTA, CDR2 FQGNSA. CDR3 length: 12 residues. This clonotype has more than one count but fewer than ten. This sample also belongs to another study, concerning T cells expressing NK-cell markers. As reported in that work: The authors generated TCR beta cDNA through 5'RACE template switching with UMIs. In about six donors, dominant CD3+CD56+NKG2C+ clones formed roughly 1.0-7.5% of CD8+ cells. Four donors likewise had their CD3+CD56-NKG2C+ fraction led by these clonotypes. Evidence did not settle whether expanded NKG2C+ T cell clones targeted HCMV.

This receptor was obtained from a man over 45 who received an inactivated influenza vaccine. V is TRBV7-2 and J is TRBJ2-5; no reliable D call. Sequenced here: PBMCs from blood, sampled on the day of vaccination. CDR3 residues: CASSYREGTQYF. CDR3 bases: TGTGCCAGCAGCTATAGGGAAGGGACCCAGTACTTC.